The clone carrying this T cell receptor beta chain was seen a few times. The antigen is unknown. The V end was cut by 4 bases, the J end by 7 bases, with 18 bases between. The length of the CDR3 is 15 residues. Germline CDR1 reads SGHRS; CDR2 reads YFSETQ. This sample stems from a study of CD8 T cells in ankylosing spondylitis. Overall study findings and caveats: It was reported that disease-linked clones were significantly enriched in matched ankylosing spondylitis synovial fluid.

TCRdb called the 5' RACE reads again in MiXCR, with one record for every CDR3 protein. The sample lists 220,000 or so distinct CDR3 sequences, over 9.5% seen once, with 20% to 25% in the top ten. The receptor was derived from a male donor with ankylosing spondylitis or in good health (not recorded which). The rearrangement uses TRBV5-1 and TRBJ2-1, with D perhaps matching TRBD1 (6 bases). The sample comprised blood, either unsorted or a sorted T cell fraction (not recorded which). CDR3 sequence: CASSQEIGRGNEQFF. The CDR3 DNA reads TGCGCCAGCAGCCAAGAAATTGGAAGGGGGAATGAGCAGTTCTTC. Together with reference TRBV5-1 and TRBJ2-1, the CDR3 gives the full variable domain: KAGVTQTPRYLIKTRGQQVTLSCSPISGHRSVSWYQQTPGQGLQFLFEYFSETQRNKGNFPGRFSGRQFSNSRSEMNVSTLELGDSALYLCASSQEIGRGNEQFFGPGTRLTVL.